Following are 29 T cell receptor beta chains from one sample sequenced in a study of CD8+CD57+ T cells in acquired aplastic anemia. TCR beta VDJ and CDR3 were profiled, and genomic DNA was the template. One entry per CDR3 protein results from TCRdb running MiXCR on the reads. The sample includes 89,000 or so distinct CDR3 sequences, around 70% seen only once; the top ten take about 62%. Patients included in sequencing had previously demonstrated CD8+CD57+ cell expansion by flow cytometry. The sequencing sample was made of sorted CD4+, CD8+, or CD8+CD57+ T cells (not recorded which) from PBMCs. Receptors originate from a human donor with aplastic anemia.

This clonotype was detected only once. The J gene is TRBJ2-7, the V gene TRBV2, with TRBD2 identical over 7 bases. The CDR3 is 14 residues long. CDR1 SNHLY and CDR2 FYNNEI come from the germline V gene. The CDR3 reads CAARGEGSFYEQYF. CDR3 coding DNA: TGTGCAGCACGGGGGGAGGGGTCCTTTTACGAGCAGTACTTC. Variable domain in full (rest from reference TRBV2 and TRBJ2-7): EPEVTQTPSHQVTQMGQEVILRCVPISNHLYFYWYRQILGQKVEFLVSFYNNEISEKSEIFDDQFSVERPDGSNFTLKIRSTKLEDSAMYFCAARGEGSFYEQYFGPGTRLTVT.

This rearrangement joins TRBV10-3 to TRBJ2-1; 10 bases map to TRBD1. This CDR3 has 15 amino acids. V shed 1 base, J shed 8 bases, and the junction held 5 bases outside the gene matches. Per germline, CDR1 ENHRY and CDR2 SYGVKD. The chain's CDR3 is CAISEFGQGEDEQFF. CDR3 DNA: TGTGCCATCAGTGAGTTCGGACAGGGGGAGGATGAGCAGTTCTTC.

A note on this clonotype: One junction end disagrees with the germline gene, perhaps due to a read error. The V and J genes are TRBV20-1 and TRBJ2-2; tentatively, D is TRBD1 (5 bases). Germline CDR1 is DFQATT and CDR2 is SNEGSKA (reference sequence). The CDR3 totals 15 residues. Here the CDR3 reads CSAAGQGFNTGELFF. CDR3 bases: TGCAGTGCGGCTGGGCAGGGTTTCAACACTGGGGAGCTGTTTTTT.

The chain employs TRBV24-1 and TRBJ2-3; a weak D match, TRBD1 (6 bases). Trimming pared 2 bases from V and 7 bases from J, leaving 12 bases between. The CDR3 covers 14 residues. Per the germline V gene, CDR1 is KGHDR and CDR2 is SFDVKD. The CDR3 DNA sequence: TGTGCCACCAGTGATTCGGACAGATGGAATACGCAGTATTTT. Encoded protein: CATSDSDRWNTQYF.

The chain links TRBV29-1 to TRBJ1-5; 7 positions match TRBD1. Germline values: CDR1 SQVTM, CDR2 ANQGSEA. Losses at the gene ends were 4 bases for V and 4 bases for J; bases not matched to a gene: 1. This CDR3 is built from 12 residues. CDR3: CSVADRNQPQHF. In DNA form, the CDR3 reads TGCAGCGTTGCGGACAGGAATCAGCCCCAGCATTTT.

V is TRBV7-8 and J is TRBJ2-5; D is possibly TRBD1 (5 bases). Per germline, CDR1 SGHVS and CDR2 FQNEAQ. The CDR3 totals 13 residues. Trimming removed 11 bases from V and 1 base from J, with 14 bases in between. The CDR3 DNA is TGTGCCTGGAGCAAGGGGCCCCAAGAGACCCAGTACTTC. Protein: CAWSKGPQETQYF.

The rearrangement uses TRBV5-6 and TRBJ2-7, with D unresolved. The CDR3 loop spans 15 amino acids. V was cut by 0 bases and J by 1 base, with 11 bases left in between. The V gene's germline CDR1 is SGHDT and CDR2 YYEEEE. The CDR3 sequence: CASSLEGRPSYEQYF. The CDR3 region has the DNA TGTGCCAGCAGCTTGGAAGGCCGCCCGTCCTACGAGCAGTACTTC.

In regard to this clonotype: One end of the junction does not line up with germline, which may come from a read error. The V and J genes are TRBV7-9 and TRBJ1-2; D gene ambiguous. The germline V gene encodes CDR1 SEHNR and CDR2 FQNEAQ (reference sequence). The CDR3 has 12 residues. CDR3 sequence reads: CASSLAGSGYAF. CDR3 in DNA: TGTGCCAGCAGCTTAGCGGGGAGTGGCTACGCCTTC.

This clonotype appeared a few times. The J gene is TRBJ2-1, the V gene TRBV10-3; 12 bases are shared with TRBD2. Germline V lookup: CDR1 ENHRY, CDR2 SYGVKD. The CDR3 sequence is 18 residues long. V gave up 6 bases and J gave up 4 bases; unmatched junction bases: 13. This chain's CDR3 is CAIRNGLAGIIFYNEQFF. CDR3 in DNA: TGTGCCATCAGGAACGGACTAGCGGGAATCATTTTTTACAATGAGCAGTTCTTC.

The rearrangement links TRBV20-1 to TRBJ2-1; a weak D match, TRBD1 (6 bases). The germline gives CDR1 DFQATT, CDR2 SNEGSKA (reference sequence). V was shortened by 1 base and J by 6 bases, with 10 bases between the two germline ends. This CDR3 has 13 residues. Written as DNA, the CDR3 is TGCAGTGCTAGAGGACAGGCTCTCAATGAGCAGTTCTTC. It specifies CSARGQALNEQFF.

This clonotype turned up a few times. The chain recombines TRBV5-1 with TRBJ1-6, with D possibly matching TRBD1 (5 bases). V was clipped by 0 bases and J by 7 bases, with 11 bases between them. This CDR3 has 15 amino acids. In germline, CDR1 is SGHRS, CDR2 YFSETQ. The DNA for the CDR3 is TGCGCCAGCAGCTTGGCCGTGGGGGGAAATTCACCCCTCCACTTT. As protein: CASSLAVGGNSPLHF.

The chain recombines TRBV7-9 with TRBJ2-7, with D tentatively TRBD2 (6 bases). The CDR3 is 13 residues long. Germline V gives CDR1 SEHNR, CDR2 FQNEAQ (reference sequence). Between the trimmed V and J ends, which lost 5 bases and 0 bases, there was a span of 8 bases. CDR3 residues: CASSQTSSYEQYF. CDR3 in DNA: TGTGCCAGCAGCCAGACTAGCTCCTACGAGCAGTACTTC.

This clonotype was picked up one time. The chain is built from TRBV20-1 and TRBJ2-1, with 9 bases that match TRBD2. The CDR3 is 17 residues long. Germline assignment: CDR1 DFQATT and CDR2 SNEGSKA (reference sequence). V gave up 6 bases and J gave up 0 bases; unmatched junction bases: 12. This CDR3 reads CSAPTAGGTNSYNEQFF. CDR3 DNA sequence: TGCAGTGCCCCTACAGCGGGAGGTACTAACTCCTACAATGAGCAGTTCTTC.

Only a few counts were recorded for this clonotype. This rearrangement joins TRBV7-2 to TRBJ2-7, with D unclear. This CDR3 is built from 12 residues. Germline lookup yields CDR1 SGHTA and CDR2 FQGNSA. Between the trimmed V and J ends, which lost 2 bases and 3 bases, there was a span of 5 bases. CDR3 sequence reads: CASSLKGYEQYF. The CDR3 nucleotides are TGTGCCAGCAGCTTAAAGGGCTACGAGCAGTACTTC. The variable domain in full, completed from reference TRBV7-2 and TRBJ2-7, reads GAGVSQSPSNKVTEKGKDVELRCDPISGHTALYWYRQSLGQGLEFLIYFQGNSAPDKSGLPSDRFSAERTGGSVSTLTIQRTQQEDSAVYLCASSLKGYEQYFGPGTRLTVT.

In its sample, this clonotype was seen once. V is TRBV19 and J is TRBJ1-3; no clear D gene. The CDR3 contains 13 residues. CDR1 and CDR2 from the germline V gene are LNHDA and SQIVND (reference sequence). Trimming cost V 8 bases and J 0 bases, with 8 bases left between them. The CDR3 here is CASQTVSGNTIYF. In DNA form, the CDR3 reads TGTGCCAGTCAGACGGTCTCTGGAAACACCATATATTTT. Full variable domain (outside the CDR3, taken from reference TRBV19 and TRBJ1-3): DGGITQSPKYLFRKEGQNVTLSCEQNLNHDAMYWYRQDPGQGLRLIYYSQIVNDFQKGDIAEGYSVSREKKESFPLTVTSAQKNPTAFYLCASQTVSGNTIYFGEGSWLTVV.

The chain couples TRBV7-6 to TRBJ2-7; D uncertain. CDR1 and CDR2 (germline): SGHVS, FNYEAQ. The V and J ends lost 1 base and 2 bases respectively, with 6 bases between them. This CDR3 comprises 13 residues. DNA of the CDR3: TGTGCCAGCAGCTTAGACGAGACCTACGAGCAGTACTTC. As protein: CASSLDETYEQYF.

In its sample, this clonotype was seen once. In DNA form, the CDR3 reads TGTGCCACCAGTGACCCCGACGGGCCCTACCAAGAGACCCAGTACTTC. Translation: CATSDPDGPYQETQYF. V gene TRBV24-1 combines with J gene TRBJ2-5; D unclear. Germline CDR1 KGHDR, CDR2 SFDVKD. CDR3 size: 16 residues. V lost 4 bases to trimming and J lost 0 bases, with 14 bases between them.

This clonotype was seen only a few times. This chain uses TRBV5-1 with TRBJ2-3; 7 positions agree with TRBD2. Germline V gives CDR1 SGHRS, CDR2 YFSETQ. This CDR3 is 12 amino acids long. The J segment lost 12 bases and the V segment lost 3 bases, leaving 7 bases of the junction unmatched. CDR3 sequence reads: CASSSGGTPQYF. The CDR3 nucleotides read TGCGCCAGCAGCTCCGGGGGGACCCCACAGTATTTT.

This clonotype has at least ten counts. The chain is built from TRBV12-5 and TRBJ1-1, with TRBD1 identical over 7 bases. The CDR3 consists of 12 residues. Losses at the gene ends were 6 bases for V and 3 bases for J; bases not matched to a gene: 1. Germline lookup yields CDR1 LGHNT and CDR2 FRNRAP. The CDR3 DNA is TGTGCTAGTGGAAGGGGGCACACTGAAGCTTTCTTT. The encoded protein is CASGRGHTEAFF.

This clonotype was observed a few times. The chain uses TRBV24-1 and TRBJ2-7, with D possibly being TRBD1 (5 bases). In germline, CDR1 is KGHDR, CDR2 SFDVKD. This CDR3 region has 13 residues. The V end lost 3 bases, the J end lost 6 bases, and 11 bases lay between the germline ends. The CDR3 nucleotides are TGTGCCACCAGTGATCGACAGTTCGGCGAGCAGTACTTC. This codes for CATSDRQFGEQYF.

The gene calls are TRBV11-2 and TRBJ2-1; D could derive from TRBD1 or TRBD2 (5 bases each). Germline lookup yields CDR1 SGHAT and CDR2 FQNNGV. Between the trimmed V and J ends, which lost 3 bases and 9 bases, there was a span of 24 bases. CDR3 length equals 17 residues. In DNA form, the CDR3 reads TGTGCCAGCAGCTTTTCATCGGGGCGGTCCCCGACTGTTGAGCAGTTCTTC. It translates to CASSFSSGRSPTVEQFF.

This clonotype was seen a handful of times. The chain uses TRBV19 and TRBJ1-5; unclear D gene. The V and J ends lost 4 bases and 5 bases respectively, with 9 bases between them. This CDR3 is built from 13 residues. Germline V CDR1 and CDR2: LNHDA, SQIVND (reference sequence). CDR3 protein: CASSRGHDQPQHF. The CDR3 nucleotides read TGTGCCAGTAGTAGAGGCCATGATCAGCCCCAGCATTTT.

V is TRBV7-7 and J is TRBJ2-5; possible D gene TRBD1, 6 bases. The V gene lost 1 base and the J gene lost 2 bases, with 14 bases spanning the gap. This CDR3 has 16 residues. CDR1 and CDR2 from the germline V gene are SSHAT and FNYEAQ (reference sequence). The CDR3 loop reads CASSLGTEAVQETQYF. The CDR3 nucleotides are TGTGCCAGCAGCTTAGGGACAGAAGCGGTACAAGAGACCCAGTACTTC. The full variable domain, in which reference TRBV7-7 and TRBJ2-5 provide the parts outside the CDR3, is GAGVSQSPRYKVTKRGQDVTLRCDPISSHATLYWYQQALGQGPEFLTYFNYEAQPDKSGLPSDRFSAERPEGSISTLTIQRTEQRDSAMYRCASSLGTEAVQETQYFGPGTRLLVL.

The chain employs TRBV7-8 and TRBJ1-5; weak D call: TRBD1 (6 bases). Trimming took off 5 bases at V and 3 bases at J, with 11 bases between the two ends. CDR1 SGHVS and CDR2 FQNEAQ come from the germline V gene. The CDR3 runs to 14 residues. CDR3 sequence: CASSQTGNNQPQHF. CDR3 DNA: TGTGCCAGCAGCCAAACAGGGAACAATCAGCCCCAGCATTTT.

The V and J genes are TRBV2 and TRBJ2-1; TRBD2 aligns across 15 bases. The DNA end is a closer match to TRBJ2-7, so the J assignment may be wrong. The CDR3 spans 14 residues. Per the germline V gene, CDR1 is SNHLY and CDR2 is FYNNEI. The CDR3 protein is CASSKGLAGGEQYF. DNA for the CDR3: TGTGCCAGCAGTAAGGGACTAGCGGGGGGTGAGCAGTACTTC.

J is TRBJ2-7 and V is TRBV7-9, with D tentatively TRBD1 (5 bases). Germline V gives CDR1 SEHNR, CDR2 FQNEAQ (reference sequence). This CDR3 has 14 residues. V gave up 4 bases and J gave up 0 bases, with 10 bases separating them. The CDR3 DNA sequence: TGTGCCAGCAGCTCCAACAGGAACTCCTACGAGCAGTACTTC. Translating gives CASSSNRNSYEQYF.

This chain links TRBV4-2 with TRBJ2-5, with TRBD1 matching over 8 bases. Germline CDR1 LGHNA, CDR2 YNFKEQ. CDR3 length: 17 residues. V lost 3 bases and J lost 7; bases outside the gene matches: 16. CDR3 sequence: CASSHTRQGASGGTQYF. The CDR3 DNA reads as TGTGCCAGCAGCCACACGCGGCAGGGGGCGTCGGGTGGGACCCAGTACTTC.

The genes are TRBV2 and TRBJ1-6; D uncertain. Trimming cost V 4 bases and J 7 bases, with 14 bases left between them. Looked up from germline, CDR1 is SNHLY and CDR2 is FYNNEI. This CDR3 has 15 amino acids. The CDR3 spells CASSVGGTWNSPLHF. For the CDR3, the DNA is TGTGCCAGCAGTGTAGGTGGAACGTGGAATTCACCCCTCCACTTT.

The genes are TRBV7-2 and TRBJ1-5; D not certain. CDR3 size: 13 residues. V lost 5 bases, J lost 7 bases, and 12 bases lay in between. Looked up from germline, CDR1 is SGHTA and CDR2 is FQGNSA. CDR3 nucleotide sequence: TGTGCCAGCAGCCCAGATGGTAGACAGCCCCAGCATTTT. It translates to CASSPDGRQPQHF.